This T cell receptor (beta chain) was found in a study of kidney transplant recipient with SARS-CoV-2 infection. Concerning this clonotype: A much larger clone is a single base away; this may be a read error.

This CDR3 is built from 17 residues. Germline CDR1 and CDR2: LGHDT and YNNKEL (reference sequence). Using its own MiXCR run on the reads, TCRdb lists one record per CDR3 protein. The sample comprises under 300,000 distinct CDR3 sequences, more than 25% of which are singletons, and around 7.8% rests with the top ten. The receptor was derived from a male patient aged 25 to 39 who had COVID-19 and was a kidney transplant recipient. The graft donor may account for some of the T cells. The J gene is TRBJ1-6, the V gene TRBV3-1, with D maybe TRBD1 (6 bases). Sequencing used a blood sample, obtained at baseline and between days 110 and 120 from a kidney transplant recipient. The CDR3 DNA is TGTGCCAGCAGCCAAGATCCTGGGGGCTCCTATGATTCACCCCTCCACTTT. As protein: CASSQDPGGSYDSPLHF.